A single sample gave rise to the 30 T cell receptor beta chains below, sequenced in a study of T-cell reconstitution after alpha-beta-depleted transplantation in children. Construction of the TCRbeta library involved unique molecular identifiers. TCRdb itself ran the PCR reads through MiXCR, one entry per CDR3 protein. The table includes about 250,000 distinct CDR3 sequences, 20% to 30% detected once. Here the sequenced sample was PBMCs, mostly from graft donor cells, taken 360 days after TCRalphabeta/CD19-depleted stem cell transplant. These receptors were obtained from a female patient aged 2-15 years who had a stem cell transplant for congenital amegakaryocytic thrombocytopenia, so the T cells may come from the graft donor.

Many counts were recorded for this clonotype. The chain combines TRBV29-1 with TRBJ2-7, with 7 bases lining up with TRBD1. The CDR3 length is 14 residues. V dropped 5 bases and J dropped 3; count of bases not matched to a gene: 10. The germline V gene has CDR1 SQVTM and CDR2 ANQGSEA. CDR3 residues: CSVKHRGTGYEQYF. The CDR3, as DNA: TGCAGCGTTAAGCACAGGGGCACGGGCTACGAGCAGTACTTC.

There are many counts of this clonotype. This chain connects TRBV29-1 to TRBJ2-3; D is unclear. The CDR3 has 14 amino acids. Germline V gene data show CDR1 as SQVTM and CDR2 as ANQGSEA. The ends were cut back, 4 bases at V and 1 base at J, with 12 bases in the middle. The CDR3 here is CSVGPPSRTDTQYF. The DNA for the CDR3 is TGCAGCGTTGGTCCCCCCTCACGCACAGATACGCAGTATTTT.

The chain uses TRBV5-1 and TRBJ2-3; D gene ambiguous. Looked up from germline, CDR1 is SGHRS and CDR2 is YFSETQ. Deletions cut 1 base from V and 4 bases from J, with 10 bases between. The CDR3 has 14 residues. The CDR3 coding sequence is TGCGCCAGCAGCTTGAATAGTAACCCAGATACGCAGTATTTT. This encodes CASSLNSNPDTQYF.

This clonotype has more than one count but fewer than ten. The V call is TRBV4-3, the J call TRBJ2-3; 7 bases are shared with TRBD1. The CDR3 is 15 amino acids. Trimming removed 3 bases from V and 3 bases from J; junction bases left unmatched: 6. The V gene's germline CDR1 is LGHNA and CDR2 YSLEER. CDR3 sequence reads: CASSHGQVATDTQYF. CDR3 coding DNA: TGCGCCAGCAGCCATGGACAGGTGGCTACAGATACGCAGTATTTT.

This clonotype occurred a few times. V usage is TRBV20-1 and J usage is TRBJ2-3, with no clear D. Germline V gene data show CDR1 as DFQATT and CDR2 as SNEGSKA (reference sequence). Trimming removed 3 bases at V and 6 bases at J, with 4 bases between. This CDR3 has 10 amino acids. The DNA of the CDR3 is TGCAGTGCTAGGGGGGATACGCAGTATTTT. This codes for CSARGDTQYF.

V is TRBV30 and J is TRBJ2-7; D perhaps matches TRBD1 (6 bases). The germline V gene encodes CDR1 GTSNPN and CDR2 SVGIG (reference sequence). The V end was cut by 5 bases, the J end by 9 bases, with 14 bases between. CDR3 length equals 11 residues. DNA for the CDR3: TGTGCCTGGGACGACAGGTCGTGGCAGTACTTC. Translated, it gives CAWDDRSWQYF.

This clonotype was recorded a few times. The chain uses TRBV4-1 and TRBJ2-7; D gene ambiguous. Germline CDR1 MGHRA, CDR2 YSYEKL. The CDR3 extends over 14 amino acids. Trimming took 3 bases from V and 2 from J, leaving 11 bases between them. CDR3 sequence: CASSHPTAPYEQYF. CDR3 in DNA: TGCGCCAGCAGCCACCCAACAGCCCCCTACGAGCAGTACTTC.

As regards this clonotype: A much larger clone differs by one base, so this may be a read error. The rearrangement joins TRBV20-1 to TRBJ2-3; D call uncertain. Deletions cut 0 bases from V and 4 bases from J, with 14 bases between. The CDR3 covers 15 residues. The germline gives CDR1 DFQATT, CDR2 SNEGSKA (reference sequence). CDR3 protein: CSARDSLVTADTQYF. The CDR3 DNA follows: TGCAGTGCTAGAGATTCACTGGTTACGGCAGATACGCAGTATTTT.

The J gene is TRBJ1-4, the V gene TRBV10-3; 8 nucleotides align to TRBD1. Germline CDR1 ENHRY, CDR2 SYGVKD. With 3 bases clipped from V and 8 bases from J, the junction kept 5 bases outside the gene matches. The CDR3 is 14 residues long. CDR3 sequence (DNA): TGTGCCATCAGTGATCAGGGGGCAGACGAAAAACTGTTTTTT. It encodes CAISDQGADEKLFF.

With regard to this clonotype: The junction shows a germline mismatch at one end, possibly a read error. The V gene is TRBV5-6, the J gene TRBJ1-2; D possibly corresponds to TRBD1 (5 bases). The CDR3 totals 15 residues. Germline V CDR1 and CDR2: SGHDT, YYEEEE. This CDR3 reads CASSLDRGRVYGYTF. CDR3 DNA: TGTGCCAGCAGCTTGGACCGGGGCAGGGTCTATGGCTACACTTTC.

This clonotype has just a few counts. CDR3 nucleotide sequence: TGTGCCAGCAGCGGTGGCAGGTTGTTGCGAAAACTGTTTTTT. Translation gives CASSGGRLLRKLFF. This rearrangement joins TRBV28 to TRBJ1-4; D gene ambiguous. This CDR3 region has 14 residues. V lost 6 bases and J 10 bases, leaving 18 bases between the germline ends. Germline V gives CDR1 MDHEN, CDR2 SYDVKM.

The rearrangement uses TRBV10-3 and TRBJ2-3; TRBD2 might be the D (6 bases). This CDR3 has 15 amino acids. The V and J ends lost 9 bases and 4 bases respectively, with 20 bases between them. Germline CDR1 reads ENHRY; CDR2 reads SYGVKD. The CDR3 DNA is TGTGCCATACGAGGGTTAGCGGATACGGCAGATACGCAGTATTTT. This translates into CAIRGLADTADTQYF.

The chain has TRBV2 and TRBJ2-5, with 10 bases aligning to TRBD2. The V and J ends lost 2 bases and 4 bases, in that order; junction bases with no gene match: 7. The CDR3 is made up of 16 amino acids. In germline, CDR1 is SNHLY, CDR2 FYNNEI. As DNA, the CDR3 is TGTGCCAGCAGTGAACTAGCGGGAGAGGGCGTAGAGACCCAGTACTTC. The encoded protein is CASSELAGEGVETQYF.

V is TRBV30 and J is TRBJ2-5; TRBD2 aligns across 7 bases. Looked up from germline, CDR1 is GTSNPN and CDR2 is SVGIG (reference sequence). V lost 2 bases to trimming and J lost 1 base; unmatched junction nucleotides: 10. This CDR3 comprises 16 residues. CDR3 sequence (DNA): TGTGCCTGGAGTAATCTAGCTAGCGGTTTCCAAGAGACCCAGTACTTC. Protein sequence: CAWSNLASGFQETQYF.

The chain carries TRBV28 and TRBJ2-4, with 9 bases that match TRBD2. Germline trimming cut 5 bases from V and 3 bases from J; bases unmatched to any gene: 14. The CDR3 is 18 amino acids. CDR1 is MDHEN, CDR2 SYDVKM, per germline. The CDR3 region is CASSLSGGRALGKNIQYF. CDR3 coding DNA: TGTGCCAGCAGTCTTAGCGGGGGCCGGGCTTTAGGCAAAAACATTCAGTACTTC. Filled out from reference TRBV28 and TRBJ2-4, the complete variable domain reads DVKVTQSSRYLVKRTGEKVFLECVQDMDHENMFWYRQDPGLGLRLIYFSYDVKMKEKGDIPEGYSVSREKKERFSLILESASTNQTSMYLCASSLSGGRALGKNIQYFGAGTRLSVL.

This chain links TRBV28 with TRBJ2-5; 7 bases line up with TRBD1. Germline lookup yields CDR1 MDHEN and CDR2 SYDVKM. The CDR3 has 13 amino acids. J was trimmed by 4 bases and V by 10 bases; bases with no gene match: 9. CDR3 DNA: TGTGCCATCACAGGGGCAGGCGGAGAGACCCAGTACTTC. This encodes CAITGAGGETQYF.

There are a few counts of this clonotype. V is TRBV12-3 or TRBV12-4 and J is TRBJ2-7; D unresolved. CDR3 length equals 12 residues. The V and J ends lost 3 bases and 10 bases respectively, with 13 bases between them. CDR3 in amino acids: CASSFANRPQYF. The CDR3 DNA sequence: TGTGCCAGCAGTTTTGCGAATCGCCCACAGTACTTC.

V is TRBV7-9 and J is TRBJ2-2; no reliable D call. Trimming cost V 1 base and J 1 base, with 7 bases left between them. Germline CDR1 SEHNR, CDR2 FQNEAQ (reference sequence). The CDR3 loop spans 15 amino acids. CDR3 residues: CASSLGHMNTGELFF. The DNA of the CDR3 is TGTGCCAGCAGCTTAGGGCACATGAACACCGGGGAGCTGTTTTTT. The full variable domain, rest sourced from reference TRBV7-9 and TRBJ2-2, is DTGVSQNPRHKITKRGQNVTFRCDPISEHNRLYWYRQTLGQGPEFLTYFQNEAQLEKSRLLSDRFSAERPKGSFSTLEIQRTEQGDSAMYLCASSLGHMNTGELFFGEGSRLTVL.

The rearrangement uses TRBV6-2 or TRBV6-3 and TRBJ2-4; 8 nucleotides align to TRBD1. J lost 1 base, V lost 6 bases, and 14 bases had no gene match. The CDR3 consists of 18 residues. The germline gives CDR1 MNHEY, CDR2 SVGEGT. CDR3 sequence: CASRMGQVPLFAKNIQYF. DNA of the CDR3: TGTGCCAGCAGAATGGGACAGGTTCCCCTCTTTGCCAAAAACATTCAGTACTTC.

This chain links TRBV6-1 with TRBJ2-1, with D perhaps TRBD1 (5 bases). Germline assignment: CDR1 MNHNS and CDR2 SASEGT. This CDR3 is built from 18 residues. Trimming removed 0 bases from V and 0 bases from J, with 15 bases in between. In nucleotides, the CDR3 is TGTGCCAGCAGTGAAGCGCTTCCAGGGCAGAGCTCCTACAATGAGCAGTTCTTC. This sequence encodes CASSEALPGQSSYNEQFF.

The J gene is TRBJ2-4, the V gene TRBV20-1, with TRBD2 matching over 7 bases. The CDR3 length is 17 residues. Germline assignment: CDR1 DFQATT and CDR2 SNEGSKA (reference sequence). Trimming cost V 3 bases and J 1 base; bases outside gene matches: 12. The CDR3 region is CSARGLGGSAAKNIQYF. The CDR3 nucleotides are TGCAGTGCTAGGGGGCTTGGCGGGAGTGCGGCCAAAAACATTCAGTACTTC.

CDR3 amino acids: CASRRGTRHRGEQYF. In DNA, the CDR3 is TGCGCCTCAAGACGGGGGACTAGGCATCGAGGCGAGCAGTACTTC. The chain combines TRBV23-1 with TRBJ2-7; TRBD2 aligns across 8 bases. TRBV23-1 is flagged as an ORF with uncertain function. The length of the CDR3 is 15 residues. V shed 11 bases and J 6 bases; nucleotides not matched to a gene: 18.

This clonotype was seen a few times. This sequence joins TRBV7-9 and TRBJ2-7; D gene uncertain. The CDR3 runs 13 residues. Trimming shortened V by 8 bases and J by 0 bases, and 11 bases separated the two germline ends. From germline, CDR1 is SEHNR and CDR2 FQNEAQ (reference sequence). The chain's CDR3 is CASGQSSSYEQYF. The CDR3 coding sequence is TGTGCCAGCGGTCAGTCGAGCTCCTACGAGCAGTACTTC.

This chain joins TRBV7-9 and TRBJ2-3, with D possibly being TRBD2 (6 bases). The CDR3 consists of 16 residues. The germline V gene has CDR1 SEHNR and CDR2 FQNEAQ (reference sequence). V was trimmed by 5 bases and J by 5 bases, leaving 20 bases between them. CDR3 sequence: CASSILSGLPGDTQYF. CDR3 sequence (DNA): TGTGCCAGCAGCATTCTCAGCGGGCTGCCGGGAGATACGCAGTATTTT.

The CDR3 nucleotides read TGTGCCAGCAGGCTACTAGCGGGAGACCCCTACGAGCAGTACTTC. Protein sequence: CASRLLAGDPYEQYF. The rearrangement uses TRBV6-2 or TRBV6-3 and TRBJ2-7; the match to TRBD2 covers 11 bases. CDR1 MNHEY and CDR2 SVGEGT come from the germline V gene. CDR3 length equals 15 residues. J lost 2 bases, V lost 6 bases, and 6 bases had no gene match.

This clonotype was detected a few times. The chain couples TRBV20-1 to TRBJ2-2; no clear D gene. The CDR3 covers 14 residues. Trimming took 3 bases from V and 1 from J, leaving 9 bases between them. Germline values: CDR1 DFQATT, CDR2 SNEGSKA (reference sequence). CDR3 sequence (DNA): TGCAGTGCTAGCCCAGACGGGAACACCGGGGAGCTGTTTTTT. It is translated as CSASPDGNTGELFF.

This clonotype showed up just a few times. The chain recombines TRBV6-1 with TRBJ2-2, with 8 bases matching TRBD1. Germline V gives CDR1 MNHNS, CDR2 SASEGT. The CDR3 has 16 amino acids. V shed 6 bases and J 7 bases; nucleotides not matched to a gene: 13. The CDR3 nucleotides are TGTGCCAGCAGCCCCTTCCGGACAGGGTCAGGCGGGGAGCTGTTTTTT. Translation gives CASSPFRTGSGGELFF.

The chain uses TRBV2 and TRBJ2-1; 8 nucleotides line up with TRBD2. Germline trimming cut 8 bases from V and 3 bases from J; bases unmatched to any gene: 6. CDR1 is SNHLY, CDR2 FYNNEI, per germline. The CDR3 runs 14 residues. The CDR3 region has the DNA TGTGCCAGCGGGGAGCGGGGGTTCTACAATGAGCAGTTCTTC. Its translation is CASGERGFYNEQFF.

This clonotype was picked up many times. V usage is TRBV6-1 and J usage is TRBJ2-5; either TRBD1 or TRBD2 may fit D (5 bases each). The CDR3 covers 14 residues. V lost 5 bases and J lost 1, with 11 bases in between. Germline lookup yields CDR1 MNHNS and CDR2 SASEGT. CDR3 nucleotides: TGTGCCAGCAGTCCCTCCGGGGCCCAAGAGACCCAGTACTTC. It is translated as CASSPSGAQETQYF.

The chain carries TRBV3-1 and TRBJ1-2; D gene unclear. Per germline, CDR1 LGHDT and CDR2 YNNKEL (reference sequence). The CDR3 covers 15 residues. Trimming cost V 1 base and J 4 bases, with 13 bases left between them. Here the CDR3 reads CASSQGPQPAYGYTF. CDR3 nucleotides: TGTGCCAGCAGCCAAGGGCCCCAACCAGCCTATGGCTACACCTTC.